This T cell receptor beta chain came from a study of shared clonotypes between healthy human individuals. CDR1 MDHEN and CDR2 SYDVKM come from the germline V gene. Trimming shortened V by 6 bases and J by 2 bases, and 26 bases separated the two germline ends. The CDR3 spans 18 residues. Study observations and caveats: A limitation of the genetic and exposure-history diversity represented arose from few donors.

Spread over ten immunoSEQ deep assay plates, unsorted PBMC DNA underwent sequencing. Here immunoSEQ multiplex PCR was the method, and the copy in TCRdb shows in-frame clones only, minus some. Here the sample spans hundreds of thousands of clones, roughly 79% being singletons. As to this clone: Its target is not known.

This chain joins TRBV28 and TRBJ2-7; tentatively, D is TRBD2 (6 bases). The sequencing sample was made of PBMCs. This TCR was recovered from a woman aged 40-49 years in good health. Some clones in this sample may be carry-over from other donors' samples. Here the CDR3 reads CASSRGEVGLAVTYEQYF. The DNA of the CDR3 is TGTGCCAGCAGCCGCGGGGAAGTTGGTTTAGCCGTAACCTACGAGCAGTACTTC.